Below, 7 T cell receptor beta chains from the same sample are listed, as sequenced in a study of T cell repertoires in aging, cancer and after chemotherapy. Rearranged V-D-J TRB sequences were amplified with a mixed TRB-A/B primer pool. TCRdb analysed the multiplex PCR reads with MiXCR anew, one entry per CDR3 protein. The sample records approximately 12,000 distinct CDR3 sequences, under 30% being singletons. The template was genomic DNA from peripheral blood, not RNA. What was sequenced was blood. These receptors were taken from a human donor in good health.

In its sample, this clonotype was seen a few times. V and J are TRBV28 and TRBJ2-2; 7 bases are shared with TRBD1. The CDR3 length is 14 residues. Germline CDR1 and CDR2: MDHEN and SYDVKM. Trimming took 6 bases from V and 4 from J; bases not matched to a gene: 5. CDR3 sequence: CASSPGQRTGELFF. Here the CDR3 DNA reads TGTGCCAGCAGCCCGGGACAGCGCACCGGGGAGCTGTTTTTT.

V usage is TRBV7-2 and J usage is TRBJ2-2; D remains ambiguous. The V and J ends lost 5 bases and 5 bases respectively, with 15 bases between them. Germline lookup yields CDR1 SGHTA and CDR2 FQGNSA. CDR3 length: 15 residues. CDR3 in amino acids: CASSPNRISTGELFF. The CDR3 DNA sequence: TGTGCCAGCAGCCCAAACAGAATAAGTACCGGGGAGCTGTTTTTT.

A few counts support this clonotype. The V gene is TRBV6-2 or TRBV6-3, the J gene TRBJ2-2, with TRBD1 matching over 9 bases. CDR3 length: 15 residues. V gave up 6 bases and J gave up 6 bases; unmatched junction bases: 8. Germline V gives CDR1 MNHEY, CDR2 SVGEGT. CDR3 DNA sequence: TGTGCCAGCAGGTCCGGGACAGGGAGTCCCGGGGAGCTGTTTTTT. Translation gives CASRSGTGSPGELFF.

On this clonotype itself: This sequence may be a read error, since a much larger clone differs from it by one base. The J gene is TRBJ2-3, the V gene TRBV6-5; D is uncertain. The CDR3 totals 13 residues. Germline V lookup: CDR1 MNHEY, CDR2 SVGAGI. The germline V and J ends were trimmed by 6 bases and 0 bases, with 7 bases remaining between them. The DNA for the CDR3 is TGTGCCAGCAGAACCTACAGCACAGATACGCAGTATTTT. Translating gives CASRTYSTDTQYF.

The chain is built from TRBV19 and TRBJ1-1, with D perhaps matching TRBD1 (5 bases). CDR1 is LNHDA, CDR2 SQIVND, per germline (reference sequence). V was cut by 1 base and J by 4 bases, with 13 bases left in between. The CDR3 extends over 15 amino acids. The CDR3 DNA sequence: TGTGCCAGTAGTATAGGCCCCATAGGGACCACTGAAGCTTTCTTT. Translated: CASSIGPIGTTEAFF.

V usage is TRBV4-3 and J usage is TRBJ2-7; 12 nucleotides line up with TRBD2. Germline trimming cut 0 bases from V and 7 bases from J; bases unmatched to any gene: 22. The CDR3 is 21 amino acids. CDR1 LGHNA and CDR2 YSLEER come from the germline V gene. Here the CDR3 reads CASSQDRTRTSGVGDMGEQYV. Here the CDR3 DNA reads TGCGCCAGCAGCCAAGATAGGACCCGGACTAGCGGGGTTGGAGACATGGGAGAGCAGTACGTC.

The chain employs TRBV28 and TRBJ1-2; D remains unclear. Trimming left V 8 bases short and J 8 bases short, with 12 bases between. This CDR3 comprises 11 residues. CDR1 is MDHEN, CDR2 SYDVKM, per germline. As DNA, the CDR3 is TGTGCCAGCGGAACGATACAGGGCTACACCTTC. It codes for CASGTIQGYTF.